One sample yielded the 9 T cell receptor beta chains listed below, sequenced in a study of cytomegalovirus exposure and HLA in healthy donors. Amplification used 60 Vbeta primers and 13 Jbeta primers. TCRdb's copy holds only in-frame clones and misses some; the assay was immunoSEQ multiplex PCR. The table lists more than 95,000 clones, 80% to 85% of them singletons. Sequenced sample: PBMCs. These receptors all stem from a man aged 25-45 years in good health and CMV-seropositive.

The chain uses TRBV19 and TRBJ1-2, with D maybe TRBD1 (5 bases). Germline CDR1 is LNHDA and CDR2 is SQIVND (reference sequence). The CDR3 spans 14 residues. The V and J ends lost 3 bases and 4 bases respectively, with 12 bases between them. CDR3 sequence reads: CASSIRAGGYGYTF. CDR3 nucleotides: TGTGCCAGTAGTATCCGAGCCGGGGGCTATGGCTACACCTTC.

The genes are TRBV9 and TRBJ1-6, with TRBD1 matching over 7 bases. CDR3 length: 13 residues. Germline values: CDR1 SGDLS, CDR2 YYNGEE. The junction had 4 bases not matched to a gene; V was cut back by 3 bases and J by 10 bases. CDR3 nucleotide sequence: TGTGCCAGCAGCGGCGACAGGGCATCACCCCTCCACTTT. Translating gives CASSGDRASPLHF.

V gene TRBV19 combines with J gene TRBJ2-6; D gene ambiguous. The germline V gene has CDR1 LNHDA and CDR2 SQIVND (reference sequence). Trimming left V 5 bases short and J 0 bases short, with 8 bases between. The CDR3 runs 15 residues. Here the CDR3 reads CASSLTLSGANVLTF. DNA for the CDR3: TGTGCCAGTAGTCTAACCCTCTCTGGGGCCAACGTCCTGACTTTC. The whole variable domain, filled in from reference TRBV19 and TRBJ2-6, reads DGGITQSPKYLFRKEGQNVTLSCEQNLNHDAMYWYRQDPGQGLRLIYYSQIVNDFQKGDIAEGYSVSREKKESFPLTVTSAQKNPTAFYLCASSLTLSGANVLTFGAGSRLTVL.

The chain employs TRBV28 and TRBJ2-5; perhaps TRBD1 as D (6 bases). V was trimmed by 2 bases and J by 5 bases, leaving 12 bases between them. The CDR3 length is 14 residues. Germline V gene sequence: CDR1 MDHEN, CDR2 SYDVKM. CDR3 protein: CASSLPPTGETQYF. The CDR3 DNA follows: TGTGCCAGCAGTTTACCGCCTACAGGGGAGACCCAGTACTTC. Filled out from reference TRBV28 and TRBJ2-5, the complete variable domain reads DVKVTQSSRYLVKRTGEKVFLECVQDMDHENMFWYRQDPGLGLRLIYFSYDVKMKEKGDIPEGYSVSREKKERFSLILESASTNQTSMYLCASSLPPTGETQYFGPGTRLLVL.

CDR3 region: CASSEAPSGGLYEQYF. The CDR3 DNA sequence: TGTGCCAGCAGTGAAGCTCCTAGCGGGGGGCTTTACGAGCAGTACTTC. The rearrangement joins TRBV6-1 to TRBJ2-7; 11 positions agree with TRBD2. Germline loops: CDR1 MNHNS, CDR2 SASEGT. This CDR3 comprises 16 residues. V was clipped by 0 bases and J by 4 bases; unmatched bases: 5.

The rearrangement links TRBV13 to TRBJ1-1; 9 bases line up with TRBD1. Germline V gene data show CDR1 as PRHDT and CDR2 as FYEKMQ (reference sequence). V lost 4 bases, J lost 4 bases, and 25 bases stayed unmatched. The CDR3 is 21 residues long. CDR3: CASSSRLVKDLQGAIPTEAFF. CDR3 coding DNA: TGTGCCAGCAGCTCCCGACTTGTTAAAGACCTACAGGGGGCGATCCCCACTGAAGCTTTCTTT.

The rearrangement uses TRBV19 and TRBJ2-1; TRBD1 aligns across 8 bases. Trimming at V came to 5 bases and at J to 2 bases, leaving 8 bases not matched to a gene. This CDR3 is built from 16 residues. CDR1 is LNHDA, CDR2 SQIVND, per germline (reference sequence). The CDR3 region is CASSVTDRVTYNEQFF. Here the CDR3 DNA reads TGTGCCAGTAGTGTCACGGACAGGGTAACCTACAATGAGCAGTTCTTC.

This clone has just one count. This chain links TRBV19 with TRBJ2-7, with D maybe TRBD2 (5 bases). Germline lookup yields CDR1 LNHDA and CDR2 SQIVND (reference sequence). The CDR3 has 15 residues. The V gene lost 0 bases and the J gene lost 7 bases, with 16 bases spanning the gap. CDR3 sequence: CASSIEPGNLREQYF. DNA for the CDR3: TGTGCCAGTAGTATAGAGCCGGGAAACTTACGGGAGCAGTACTTC.

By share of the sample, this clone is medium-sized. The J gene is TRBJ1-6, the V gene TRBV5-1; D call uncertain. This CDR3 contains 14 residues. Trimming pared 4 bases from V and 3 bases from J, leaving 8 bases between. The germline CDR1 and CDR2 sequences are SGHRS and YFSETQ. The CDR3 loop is CASSSDNYNSPLHF. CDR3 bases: TGCGCCAGCAGCAGTGACAACTATAATTCACCCCTCCACTTT.